This TCR beta chain was observed in a study of OX40 agonist ivuxolimab in advanced cancers. Overall study: With a range of about 23 to 90, age averaged approximately 64 years, and 70% to 85% were male.

The method was immunoSEQ multiplex PCR; TCRdb's version includes in-frame clones alone and lacks a portion of them. The table includes under 80,000 clones, nearly 95% detected once. The CDR3 has 11 amino acids. With 4 bases clipped from V and 10 bases from J, the junction kept 5 bases outside the gene matches. Germline V CDR1 and CDR2: SQVTM, ANQGSEA. The origin of this receptor is an adult with an advanced solid tumor such as melanoma, head and neck, liver or kidney cancer. This sample comprised CD4+ or CD8+ T cells sorted from blood, obtained in a trial of the OX40 agonist ivuxolimab. The chain is built from TRBV29-1 and TRBJ1-1, with 8 positions matching TRBD1. DNA for the CDR3: TGCAGCGTTGTCCAGGGGGCAGGAGCTTTCTTT. Encoded protein: CSVVQGAGAFF.